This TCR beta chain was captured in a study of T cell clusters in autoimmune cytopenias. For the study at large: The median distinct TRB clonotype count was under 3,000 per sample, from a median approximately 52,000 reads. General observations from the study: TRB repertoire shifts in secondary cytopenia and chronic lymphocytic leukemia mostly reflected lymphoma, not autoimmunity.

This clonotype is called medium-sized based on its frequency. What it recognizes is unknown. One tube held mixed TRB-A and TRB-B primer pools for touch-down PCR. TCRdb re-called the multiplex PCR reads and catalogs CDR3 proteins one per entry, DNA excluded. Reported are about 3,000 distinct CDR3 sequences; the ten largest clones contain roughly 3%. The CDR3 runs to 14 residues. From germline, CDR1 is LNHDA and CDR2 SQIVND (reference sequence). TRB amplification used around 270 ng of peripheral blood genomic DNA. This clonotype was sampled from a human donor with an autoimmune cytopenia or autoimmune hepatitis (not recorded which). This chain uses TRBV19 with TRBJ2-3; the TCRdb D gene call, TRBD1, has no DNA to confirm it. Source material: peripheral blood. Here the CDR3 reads CASSKWDPTDTQYF.